This T cell receptor beta chain was captured in a study of cytomegalovirus exposure and HLA in healthy donors. Study-level background: Drawn from HLA-typed donors, approximately 85 million unique TCRs were held in an early data release.

The PCR employed 60 Vbeta primers together with 13 Jbeta primers. Clones were read by immunoSEQ multiplex PCR, and TCRdb kept only the in-frame ones, dropping some. Among roughly 140,000 clones listed, about 84% were seen once. Regarding this clone: The sample holds other DNA sequences that translate to the same CDR3.

Looked up from germline, CDR1 is SGHNT and CDR2 is YYREEE (reference sequence). The V gene end was trimmed by 4 bases and the J gene end by 2 bases; junction bases not matched to a gene: 5. The CDR3 covers 14 residues. This receptor was identified in a woman in her thirties or forties in good health and CMV-seropositive. The source material was PBMCs. The rearrangement uses TRBV5-4 and TRBJ2-7, with 8 bases aligning to TRBD1. The CDR3, as DNA: TGTGCCAGCAGCCTTGGACAGGGAGCCTACGAGCAGTACTTC. Translating gives CASSLGQGAYEQYF. The entire variable domain, with the rest obtained from reference TRBV5-4 and TRBJ2-7, is as follows: ETGVTQSPTHLIKTRGQQVTLRCSSQSGHNTVSWYQQALGQGPQFIFQYYREEENGRGNFPPRFSGLQFPNYSSELNVNALELDDSALYLCASSLGQGAYEQYFGPGTRLTVT.